The 14 T cell receptor beta chains below come from one sample, sequenced in a study of T cells in Graves' hyperthyroidism and ophthalmopathy. Amplification targeted TCR beta CDR3 regions from RNA transcripts. HTBI primers were the set used in a first-round RT-PCR of the TCR CDR3. One entry per CDR3 protein, called by TCRdb with MiXCR from the multiplex PCR reads. The sample consists of about 350,000 distinct CDR3 sequences, approximately 15% of them appearing once. The sequencing sample was made of blood. These receptors came from a woman in her 30s with Graves' hyperthyroidism.

The J gene is TRBJ2-1, the V gene TRBV19; 10 bases align to TRBD2. In germline, CDR1 is LNHDA, CDR2 SQIVND (reference sequence). With V trimmed by 4 bases and J by 6 bases, 9 bases remained unmatched. CDR3 length: 16 amino acids. The CDR3 DNA is TGTGCCAGTAGTACACTCCTAGCGGGAGACCCCAATGAGCAGTTCTTC. It is translated as CASSTLLAGDPNEQFF.

In this sample, this clonotype turned up a few times. The V call is TRBV6-1, the J call TRBJ2-1; 8 nucleotides match TRBD2. The CDR3 sequence is 17 residues long. The trim removed 7 bases at V and 9 bases at J, leaving 20 bases unmatched. CDR1 is MNHNS, CDR2 SASEGT, per germline. The CDR3 DNA reads TGTGCCAGCACAAATCACGTTGGCGGGAGGTCAAGGGGTGAGCAGTTCTTC. As protein: CASTNHVGGRSRGEQFF.

This chain uses TRBV5-6 with TRBJ2-3; TRBD1 agrees at 10 bases. J lost 2 bases, V lost 3 bases, and 6 bases had no gene match. The CDR3 runs 16 residues. Germline-derived CDR1 and CDR2 are SGHDT and YYEEEE. CDR3 residues: CASSSPGQGNTDTQYF. For the CDR3, the DNA is TGTGCCAGCAGCTCCCCGGGACAGGGGAACACAGATACGCAGTATTTT.

This clonotype was seen more than once but under ten times. The rearrangement links TRBV20-1 to TRBJ1-5; 7 bases are shared with TRBD1. There are 14 residues in the CDR3. Germline CDR1 reads DFQATT; CDR2 reads SNEGSKA (reference sequence). With V trimmed by 6 bases and J by 5 bases, 10 bases remained unmatched. DNA for the CDR3: TGCAGTGCCGAAGGGGGCCCCGGCGATCAGCCCCAGCATTTT. Amino acid sequence: CSAEGGPGDQPQHF.

This clonotype came up many times. The rearrangement joins TRBV7-3 to TRBJ2-2; 9 bases map to TRBD2. The CDR3 runs to 15 residues. Germline lookup yields CDR1 SGHTA and CDR2 FQGTGA. The V and J ends lost 8 bases and 6 bases, in that order; junction bases with no gene match: 10. The CDR3 is CASGPGLAFAGELFF. The CDR3 DNA reads as TGTGCCAGCGGGCCGGGACTAGCTTTCGCCGGGGAGCTGTTTTTT. Together with reference TRBV7-3 and TRBJ2-2, the CDR3 gives the full variable domain: GAGVSQTPSNKVTEKGKYVELRCDPISGHTALYWYRQSLGQGPEFLIYFQGTGAADDSGLPNDRFFAVRPEGSVSTLKIQRTERGDSAVYLCASGPGLAFAGELFFGEGSRLTVL.

CDR3 nucleotide sequence: TGTGCCAGTAGTACCACCAGCCCGCAGGGGGGTGAATCAGAGACCCAGTACTTC. Encoded protein: CASSTTSPQGGESETQYF. The V gene is TRBV19, the J gene TRBJ2-5, with TRBD1 as a possible D gene (7 bases). V was shortened by 4 bases and J by 4 bases, with 25 bases between the two germline ends. Germline V gives CDR1 LNHDA, CDR2 SQIVND (reference sequence). The CDR3 spans 18 residues.

V usage is TRBV28 and J usage is TRBJ2-3, with 10 bases identical to TRBD1. The V and J ends lost 3 bases and 1 base, in that order; junction bases with no gene match: 4. This CDR3 is 16 amino acids long. The V gene's germline CDR1 is MDHEN and CDR2 SYDVKM. The CDR3 DNA reads TGTGCCAGCAGTTTGACCGGGACAGGGGGCACAGATACGCAGTATTTT. Translated, it gives CASSLTGTGGTDTQYF.

The gene calls are TRBV4-1 and TRBJ2-7; 9 bases map to TRBD1. This CDR3 contains 16 residues. Losses at the gene ends were 0 bases for V and 3 bases for J; bases not matched to a gene: 6. CDR1 is MGHRA, CDR2 YSYEKL, per germline. The CDR3 loop reads CASSQEGGTGIYEQYF. DNA of the CDR3: TGCGCCAGCAGCCAAGAGGGGGGGACAGGGATCTACGAGCAGTACTTC.

The table lists this clonotype with many counts. V and J are TRBV7-9 and TRBJ2-1; 9 nucleotides agree with TRBD2. With 3 bases clipped from V and 5 bases from J, the junction kept 5 bases outside the gene matches. CDR3 length: 15 residues. CDR1 and CDR2 from the germline V gene are SEHNR and FQNEAQ (reference sequence). For the CDR3, the DNA is TGTGCCAGCAGCTTTAGCGGGAGAGAGAACAATGAGCAGTTCTTC. Translated: CASSFSGRENNEQFF.

The gene calls are TRBV19 and TRBJ2-7; D call uncertain. CDR3 length: 12 amino acids. Germline V lookup: CDR1 LNHDA, CDR2 SQIVND (reference sequence). V dropped 7 bases and J dropped 2 bases, with 9 bases sitting between them. CDR3 loop: CASTGGTYEQYF. The CDR3 nucleotides are TGTGCCAGTACTGGCGGAACCTACGAGCAGTACTTC.

In its sample, this clonotype was seen a few times. The chain joins TRBV4-1 to TRBJ1-2, with 7 bases lining up with TRBD1. The CDR3 loop spans 17 amino acids. CDR1 and CDR2 from the germline V gene are MGHRA and YSYEKL. The V segment lost 1 base and the J segment 5 bases; nucleotides outside the gene matches: 13. In nucleotides, the CDR3 is TGCGCCAGCAGCCAAGCCCCTGAGACAGGGAACAATTATGGCTACACCTTC. It is translated as CASSQAPETGNNYGYTF.

This clonotype was counted ten times or more. This chain connects TRBV7-2 to TRBJ2-3, with D possibly matching TRBD2 (5 bases). The CDR3 covers 13 residues. Germline loops: CDR1 SGHTA, CDR2 FQGNSA. The V end was cut by 5 bases, the J end by 8 bases, with 14 bases between. This CDR3 is CASSTEAAGTQYF. The CDR3 nucleotides are TGTGCCAGCAGCACCGAAGCGGCGGGTACGCAGTATTTT.

Ten or more counts support this clonotype. The chain is built from TRBV6-2 or TRBV6-3 and TRBJ2-2; D ambiguous. V was cut by 7 bases and J by 2 bases, with 11 bases left in between. Germline CDR1 and CDR2: MNHEY and SVGEGT. The CDR3 is 14 amino acids. The CDR3 is CASNGQANTGELFF. The CDR3 coding sequence is TGTGCCAGCAACGGGCAGGCAAACACCGGGGAGCTGTTTTTT.

To note about this clonotype: This may stem from a read error, because a much larger clone lies one nucleotide away. The rearrangement links TRBV4-1 to TRBJ2-7, with 7 nucleotides matching TRBD1. This CDR3 contains 15 residues. Germline V gene data show CDR1 as MGHRA and CDR2 as YSYEKL. J was trimmed by 3 bases and V by 0 bases; bases with no gene match: 5. The CDR3, as DNA: TGCGCCAGCAGCCAAGATAGGGCAGGGGGCTACGAGCAGTACTTC. This codes for CASSQDRAGGYEQYF.